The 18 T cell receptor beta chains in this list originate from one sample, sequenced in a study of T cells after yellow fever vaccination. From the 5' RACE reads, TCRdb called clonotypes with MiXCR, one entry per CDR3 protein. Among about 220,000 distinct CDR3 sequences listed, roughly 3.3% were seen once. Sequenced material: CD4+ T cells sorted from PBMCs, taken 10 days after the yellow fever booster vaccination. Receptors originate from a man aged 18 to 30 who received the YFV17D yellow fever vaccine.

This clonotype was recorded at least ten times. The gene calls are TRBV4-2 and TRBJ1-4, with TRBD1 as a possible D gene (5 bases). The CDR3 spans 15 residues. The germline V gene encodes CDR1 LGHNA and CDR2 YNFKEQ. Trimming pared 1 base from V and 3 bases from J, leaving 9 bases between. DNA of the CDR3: TGTGCCAGCAGCCAAGTCGGGGGATCTAATGAAAAACTGTTTTTT. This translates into CASSQVGGSNEKLFF.

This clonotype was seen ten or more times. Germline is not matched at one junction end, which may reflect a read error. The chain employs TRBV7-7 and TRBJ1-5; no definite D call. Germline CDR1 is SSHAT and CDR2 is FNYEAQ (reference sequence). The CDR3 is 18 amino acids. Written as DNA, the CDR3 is TGTGCTAGCAGCTCATGGGGTCAGGCGTCGACGCGCAATCAGCCCCAGCATTTT. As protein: CASSSWGQASTRNQPQHF.

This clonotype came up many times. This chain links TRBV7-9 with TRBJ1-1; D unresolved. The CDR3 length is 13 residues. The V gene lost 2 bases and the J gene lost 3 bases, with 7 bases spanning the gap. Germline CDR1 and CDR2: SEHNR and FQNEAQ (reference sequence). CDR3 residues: CASSLLGDTEAFF. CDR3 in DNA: TGTGCCAGCAGCTTACTTGGGGACACTGAAGCTTTCTTT.

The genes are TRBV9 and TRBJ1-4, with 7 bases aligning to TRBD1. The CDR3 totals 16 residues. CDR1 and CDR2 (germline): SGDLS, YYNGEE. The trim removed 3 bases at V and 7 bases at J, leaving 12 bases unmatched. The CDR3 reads CASSGTQGPAGEKLFF. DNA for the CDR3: TGTGCCAGCAGCGGAACACAGGGGCCCGCAGGTGAAAAACTGTTTTTT.

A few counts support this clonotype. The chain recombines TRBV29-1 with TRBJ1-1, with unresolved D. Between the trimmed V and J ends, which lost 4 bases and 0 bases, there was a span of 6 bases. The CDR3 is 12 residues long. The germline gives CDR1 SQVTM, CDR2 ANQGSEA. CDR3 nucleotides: TGCAGCGTTGGCAGCCTGAACACTGAAGCTTTCTTT. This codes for CSVGSLNTEAFF.

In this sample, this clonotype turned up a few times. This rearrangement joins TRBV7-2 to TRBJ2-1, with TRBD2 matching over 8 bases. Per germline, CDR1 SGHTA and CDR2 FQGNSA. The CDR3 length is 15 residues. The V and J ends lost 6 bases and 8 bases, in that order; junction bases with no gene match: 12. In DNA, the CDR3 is TGTGCCAGCAGGGCTCCGGGACTAGAAACCTATGAGCAGTTCTTC. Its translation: CASRAPGLETYEQFF.

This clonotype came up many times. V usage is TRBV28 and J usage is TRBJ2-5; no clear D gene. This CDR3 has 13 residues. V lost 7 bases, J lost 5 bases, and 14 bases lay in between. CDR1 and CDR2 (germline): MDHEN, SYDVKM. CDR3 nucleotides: TGTGCCAGCACCCACCCCCCAGCGGAGACCCAGTACTTC. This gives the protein CASTHPPAETQYF.

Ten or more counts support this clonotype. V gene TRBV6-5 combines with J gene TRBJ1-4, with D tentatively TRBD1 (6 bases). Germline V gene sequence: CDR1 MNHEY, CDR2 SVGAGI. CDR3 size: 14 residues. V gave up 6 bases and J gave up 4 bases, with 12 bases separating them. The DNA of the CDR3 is TGTGCCAGCAGAGCCACAGGGAATAATGAAAAACTGTTTTTT. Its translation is CASRATGNNEKLFF.

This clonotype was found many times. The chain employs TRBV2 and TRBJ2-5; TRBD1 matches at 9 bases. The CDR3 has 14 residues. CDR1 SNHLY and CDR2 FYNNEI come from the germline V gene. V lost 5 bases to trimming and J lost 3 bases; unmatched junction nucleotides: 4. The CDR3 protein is CASSQQGAEETQYF. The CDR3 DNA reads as TGTGCCAGCAGTCAACAGGGGGCGGAAGAGACCCAGTACTTC.

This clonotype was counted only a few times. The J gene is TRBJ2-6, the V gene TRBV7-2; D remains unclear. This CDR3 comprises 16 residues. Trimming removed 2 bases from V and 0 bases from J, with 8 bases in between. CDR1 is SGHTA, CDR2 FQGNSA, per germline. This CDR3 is CASSLLRYSGANVLTF. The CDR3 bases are TGTGCCAGCAGCTTATTGAGATACTCTGGGGCCAACGTCCTGACTTTC.

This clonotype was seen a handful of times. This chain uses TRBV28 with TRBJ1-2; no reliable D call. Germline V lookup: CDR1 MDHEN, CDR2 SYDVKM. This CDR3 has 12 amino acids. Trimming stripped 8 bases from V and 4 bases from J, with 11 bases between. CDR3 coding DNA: TGTGCCAGCCGGAAATCGGGCTATGGCTACACCTTC. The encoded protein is CASRKSGYGYTF.

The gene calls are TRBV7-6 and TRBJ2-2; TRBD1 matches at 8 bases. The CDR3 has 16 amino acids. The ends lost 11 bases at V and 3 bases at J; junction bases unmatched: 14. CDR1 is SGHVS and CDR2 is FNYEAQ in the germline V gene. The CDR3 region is CACLPVDREDTGELFF. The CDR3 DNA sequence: TGTGCCTGCCTCCCAGTGGACAGGGAGGACACCGGGGAGCTGTTTTTT.

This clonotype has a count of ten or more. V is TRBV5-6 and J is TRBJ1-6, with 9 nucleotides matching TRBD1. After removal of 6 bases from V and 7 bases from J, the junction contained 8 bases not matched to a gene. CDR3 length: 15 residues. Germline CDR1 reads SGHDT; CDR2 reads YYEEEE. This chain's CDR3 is CASTPTGTGNSPLHF. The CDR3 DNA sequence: TGTGCCAGCACTCCGACCGGGACAGGGAATTCACCCCTCCACTTT.

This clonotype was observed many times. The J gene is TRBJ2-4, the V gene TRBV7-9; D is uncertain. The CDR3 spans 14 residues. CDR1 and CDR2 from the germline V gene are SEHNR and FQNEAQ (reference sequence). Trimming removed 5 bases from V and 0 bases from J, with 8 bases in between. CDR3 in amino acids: CASSDQEAKNIQYF. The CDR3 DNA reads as TGTGCCAGCAGCGATCAAGAAGCCAAAAACATTCAGTACTTC.

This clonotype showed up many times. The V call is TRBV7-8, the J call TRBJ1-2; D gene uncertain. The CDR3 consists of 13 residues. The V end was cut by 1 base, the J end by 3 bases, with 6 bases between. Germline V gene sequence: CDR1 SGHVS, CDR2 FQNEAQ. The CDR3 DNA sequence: TGTGCCAGCAGCTTAGAAACAGACTATGGCTACACCTTC. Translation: CASSLETDYGYTF.

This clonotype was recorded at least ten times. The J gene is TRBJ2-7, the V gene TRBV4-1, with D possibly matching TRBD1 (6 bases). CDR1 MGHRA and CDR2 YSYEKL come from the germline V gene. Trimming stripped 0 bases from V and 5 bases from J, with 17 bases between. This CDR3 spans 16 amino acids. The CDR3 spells CASSQDRRRQVHEQYV. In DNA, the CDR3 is TGCGCCAGCAGCCAAGATCGGAGGCGACAGGTCCACGAGCAGTACGTC.

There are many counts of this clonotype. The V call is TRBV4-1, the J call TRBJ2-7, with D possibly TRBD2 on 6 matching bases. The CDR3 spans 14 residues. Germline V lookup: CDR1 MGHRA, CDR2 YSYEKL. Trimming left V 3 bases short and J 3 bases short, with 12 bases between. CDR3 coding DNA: TGCGCCAGCAGCCATCTGAGCGGGTACTACGAGCAGTACTTC. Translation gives CASSHLSGYYEQYF.

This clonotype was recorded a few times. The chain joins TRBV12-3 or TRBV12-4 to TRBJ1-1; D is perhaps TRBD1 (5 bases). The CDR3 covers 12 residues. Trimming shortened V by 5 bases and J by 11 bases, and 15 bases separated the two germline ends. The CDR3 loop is CASSPGPMKAFF. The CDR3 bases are TGTGCCAGCAGTCCGGGACCTATGAAGGCTTTCTTT.